This is a list of T cell receptor beta chains from one sample in a study of blood T cell repertoires in COVID-19. Assay used: immunoSEQ multiplex PCR; TCRdb lists only in-frame clones, some missing. This sample has about 320,000 clones, with around 90% found just once. The source material was PBMCs or T cells enriched from blood (not recorded which). These TCRs come from a man in his thirties or forties who had recovered from COVID-19. Both conserved end residues are part of each CDR3. Each record gives: V gene, clone size, J gene, D gene, CDR3 protein, CDR3 DNA. The D gene is left open where the match is weak. The listing skips clone size in some rows; elsewhere it reads once, few, many or a size class.

TRBV18	.	TRBJ1-6	TRBD1	CASSPRQGSNSPLHF	TGTGCCAGCTCACCGAGACAGGGTTCTAATTCACCCCTCCACTTT
TRBV5-1	.	TRBJ2-1	.	CASSEGDRGLDEQFF	TGCGCCAGCAGTGAGGGGGACCGGGGTTTGGATGAGCAGTTCTTC
TRBV6-6	few	TRBJ1-3	.	CASSWEGGNTIYF	TGTGCCAGCAGTTGGGAGGGCGGAAACACCATATATTTT
TRBV4-1	.	TRBJ2-1	.	CASSQERGINEQFF	TGCGCCAGCAGCCAAGAAAGGGGTATAAATGAGCAGTTCTTC
TRBV2	.	TRBJ2-1	.	CASTVYNEQFF	TGTGCCAGCACAGTTTACAATGAGCAGTTCTTC
TRBV27	few	TRBJ1-2	.	CASSPSPEIDGYTF	TGTGCCAGCAGTCCGAGCCCTGAGATTGATGGCTACACCTTC
TRBV19	.	TRBJ2-6	.	CASSILWSSGANVLTF	TGTGCCAGTAGTATATTGTGGAGCTCTGGGGCCAACGTCCTGACTTTC
TRBV5-6	.	TRBJ1-5	TRBD1	CASSSGGQPQHF	TGTGCCAGCAGCTCAGGGGGTCAGCCCCAGCATTTT
TRBV18	once	TRBJ1-1	.	CASSPSVQNTEAFF	TGTGCCAGCTCACCATCAGTCCAGAACACTGAAGCTTTCTTT
TRBV28	few	TRBJ2-6	.	CASSFSQGSSGANVLTF	TGTGCCAGCAGTTTTTCGCAGGGTTCCTCTGGGGCCAACGTCCTGACTTTC
TRBV15	.	TRBJ1-6	.	CATSRDRHYNSPLHF	TGTGCCACCAGCAGAGATCGACACTATAATTCACCCCTCCACTTT
TRBV7-9	.	TRBJ1-3	TRBD1	CASSLTSVLGQGAGNTIYF	TGTGCCAGCAGCTTAACCTCAGTACTCGGACAGGGGGCTGGAAACACCATATATTTT
TRBV5-4	.	TRBJ1-2	.	CASTSGSYGYTF	TGTGCCAGCACCTCAGGATCATATGGCTACACCTTC
TRBV5-1	.	TRBJ1-4	.	CASSYGAGQGEKLFF	TGCGCCAGCAGCTACGGAGCAGGGCAGGGTGAAAAACTGTTTTTT
TRBV9	.	TRBJ2-2	.	CASSVDDRAPGELFF	TGTGCCAGCAGCGTAGACGACAGAGCCCCCGGGGAGCTGTTTTTT
TRBV28	.	TRBJ2-3	.	CASRNSGTDTQYF	TGTGCCAGCAGAAACAGTGGAACAGATACGCAGTATTTT
TRBV25-1	.	TRBJ2-3	.	CASSEFVAGVTDTQYF	TGTGCCAGCAGTGAATTTGTGGCAGGGGTCACAGATACGCAGTATTTT
TRBV28	once	TRBJ1-4	.	CASSRHGGGEKLFF	TGTGCCAGCAGCCGCCACGGGGGTGGGGAAAAACTGTTTTTT
TRBV28	.	TRBJ1-6	TRBD1	CASSFNPGQGSPLHF	TGTGCCAGCAGTTTCAACCCGGGACAGGGTTCACCCCTCCACTTT
TRBV7-9	few	TRBJ1-5	.	CASSRGTGVNQPQHF	TGTGCCAGCAGCCGCGGTACAGGTGTCAATCAGCCCCAGCATTTT
TRBV5-4	.	TRBJ2-3	.	CASSLVQLRSSTQYF	TGTGCCAGCAGCTTGGTACAACTACGAAGTAGTACGCAGTATTTT
TRBV7-2	few	TRBJ1-1	.	CASSLEAGLGTEAFF	TGTGCCAGCAGCTTAGAGGCAGGTCTGGGCACTGAAGCTTTCTTT
TRBV28	.	TRBJ1-2	.	CASAAAGYGYTF	TGTGCCAGCGCCGCGGCCGGGTATGGCTACACCTTC
TRBV14	.	TRBJ2-7	.	CASSLPTGLAYEQYF	TGTGCCAGCAGCCTCCCAACCGGGCTAGCGTACGAGCAGTACTTC
TRBV30	.	TRBJ2-7	TRBD1	CAWSGQGAGYEQYF	TGTGCCTGGAGTGGTCAGGGGGCGGGCTACGAGCAGTACTTC
TRBV2	.	TRBJ2-5	.	CASNGRGRALETQYF	TGTGCCAGCAACGGAAGAGGGCGGGCGTTAGAGACCCAGTACTTC
TRBV28	.	TRBJ1-2	.	CASTERQALFYGYTF	TGTGCCAGCACCGAACGACAGGCCCTTTTCTATGGCTACACCTTC
TRBV3-1/TRBV3-2	.	TRBJ2-1	.	CASSQVLNREFSEQFF	TGTGCCAGCAGCCAAGTTTTAAACAGGGAATTTAGTGAGCAGTTCTTC
TRBV11-2	.	TRBJ2-1	.	CASRPTGVNTYNEQFF	TGTGCCAGCCGACCGACAGGTGTAAATACCTACAATGAGCAGTTCTTC
TRBV5-1	.	TRBJ1-4	TRBD1	CASSWTGTATNEKLFF	TGCGCCAGCAGCTGGACCGGGACAGCAACTAATGAAAAACTGTTTTTT
TRBV19	.	TRBJ1-3	.	CASSRGGGSSGNTIYF	TGTGCCAGTAGCCGCGGAGGAGGGTCCTCTGGAAACACCATATATTTT
TRBV18	.	TRBJ1-1	TRBD1	CASSPDRATEAFF	TGTGCCAGCTCACCAGACAGGGCTACTGAAGCTTTCTTT
TRBV3-1/TRBV3-2	once	TRBJ1-4	TRBD1	CASSPQGATSNEKLFF	TGTGCCAGCAGCCCACAGGGGGCGACTTCGAATGAAAAACTGTTTTTT
TRBV2	.	TRBJ1-3	TRBD1	CASSERQGAGNTIYF	TGTGCCAGCAGCGAAAGACAGGGAGCAGGAAACACCATATATTTT
TRBV7-2	.	TRBJ1-1	TRBD1	CASSPTGGNTEAFF	TGTGCCAGCAGCCCTACAGGGGGGAACACTGAAGCTTTCTTT
TRBV9	.	TRBJ2-7	TRBD1	CASSVDRGYEQYF	TGTGCCAGCAGCGTAGACAGGGGCTACGAGCAGTACTTC
TRBV23-1	.	TRBJ2-7	.	CASSQSADYEQYF	TGCGCCAGCAGTCAATCGGCAGACTACGAGCAGTACTTC